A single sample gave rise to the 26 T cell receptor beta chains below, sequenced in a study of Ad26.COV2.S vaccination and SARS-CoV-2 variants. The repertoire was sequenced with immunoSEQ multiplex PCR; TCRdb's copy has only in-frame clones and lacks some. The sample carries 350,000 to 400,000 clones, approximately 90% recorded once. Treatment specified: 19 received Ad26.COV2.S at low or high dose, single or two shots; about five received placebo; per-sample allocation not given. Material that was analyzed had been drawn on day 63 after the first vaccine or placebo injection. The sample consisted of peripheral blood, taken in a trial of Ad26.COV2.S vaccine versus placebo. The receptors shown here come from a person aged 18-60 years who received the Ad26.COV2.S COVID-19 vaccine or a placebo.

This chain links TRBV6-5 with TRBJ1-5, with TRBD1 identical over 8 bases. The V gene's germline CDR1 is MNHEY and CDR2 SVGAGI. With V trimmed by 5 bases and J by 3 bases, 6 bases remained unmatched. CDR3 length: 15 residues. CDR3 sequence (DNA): TGTGCCAGCAGTAAACAGGGGGGGAACAATCAGCCCCAGCATTTT. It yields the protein CASSKQGGNNQPQHF.

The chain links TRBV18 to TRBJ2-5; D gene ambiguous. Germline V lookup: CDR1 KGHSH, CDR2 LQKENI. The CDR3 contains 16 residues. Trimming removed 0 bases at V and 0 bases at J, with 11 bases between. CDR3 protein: CASSPPGQRYQETQYF. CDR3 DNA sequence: TGTGCCAGCTCACCACCGGGTCAGAGATACCAAGAGACCCAGTACTTC.

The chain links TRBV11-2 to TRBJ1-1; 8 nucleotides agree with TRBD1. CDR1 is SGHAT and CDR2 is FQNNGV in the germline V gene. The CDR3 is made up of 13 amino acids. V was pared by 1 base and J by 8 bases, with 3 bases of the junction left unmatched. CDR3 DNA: TGTGCCAGCAGCTTAGCCGGGACAGGCGAAGCTTTCTTT. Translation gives CASSLAGTGEAFF.

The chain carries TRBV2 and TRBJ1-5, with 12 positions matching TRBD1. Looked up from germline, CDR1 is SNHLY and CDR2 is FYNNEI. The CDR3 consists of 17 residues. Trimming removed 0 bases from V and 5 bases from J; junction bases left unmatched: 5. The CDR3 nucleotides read TGTGCCAGCAGTGAAGCCGCGGGACAGGGGGCAGATCAGCCCCAGCATTTT. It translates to CASSEAAGQGADQPQHF. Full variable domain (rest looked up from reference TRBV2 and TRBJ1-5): EPEVTQTPSHQVTQMGQEVILRCVPISNHLYFYWYRQILGQKVEFLVSFYNNEISEKSEIFDDQFSVERPDGSNFTLKIRSTKLEDSAMYFCASSEAAGQGADQPQHFGDGTRLSIL.

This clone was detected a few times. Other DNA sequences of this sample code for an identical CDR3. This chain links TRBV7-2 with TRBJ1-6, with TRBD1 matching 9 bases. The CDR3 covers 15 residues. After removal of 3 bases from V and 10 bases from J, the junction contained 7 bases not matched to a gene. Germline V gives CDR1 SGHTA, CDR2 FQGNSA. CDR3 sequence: CASSFPGTGSSPLHF. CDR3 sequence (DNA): TGTGCCAGCAGCTTCCCCGGGACAGGGTCCTCACCCCTCCACTTT.

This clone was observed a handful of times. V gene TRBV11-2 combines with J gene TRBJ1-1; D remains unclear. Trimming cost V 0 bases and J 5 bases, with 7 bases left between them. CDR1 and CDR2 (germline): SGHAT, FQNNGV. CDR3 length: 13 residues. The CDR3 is CASSLERGTEAFF. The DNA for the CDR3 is TGTGCCAGCAGCTTAGAGCGGGGAACTGAAGCTTTCTTT.

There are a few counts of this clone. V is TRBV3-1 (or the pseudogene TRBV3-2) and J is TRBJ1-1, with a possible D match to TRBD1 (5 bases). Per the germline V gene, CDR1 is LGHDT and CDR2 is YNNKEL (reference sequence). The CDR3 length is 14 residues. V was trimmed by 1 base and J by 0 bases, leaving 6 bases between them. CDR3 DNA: TGTGCCAGCAGCCAAGGGACAATGAACACTGAAGCTTTCTTT. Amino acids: CASSQGTMNTEAFF.

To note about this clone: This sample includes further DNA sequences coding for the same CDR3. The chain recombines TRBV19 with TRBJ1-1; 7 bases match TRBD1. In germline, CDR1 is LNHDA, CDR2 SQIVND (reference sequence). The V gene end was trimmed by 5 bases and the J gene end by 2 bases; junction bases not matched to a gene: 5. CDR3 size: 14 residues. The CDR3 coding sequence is TGTGCCAGTAGTCGAGACAGGGTAAACACTGAAGCTTTCTTT. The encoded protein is CASSRDRVNTEAFF.

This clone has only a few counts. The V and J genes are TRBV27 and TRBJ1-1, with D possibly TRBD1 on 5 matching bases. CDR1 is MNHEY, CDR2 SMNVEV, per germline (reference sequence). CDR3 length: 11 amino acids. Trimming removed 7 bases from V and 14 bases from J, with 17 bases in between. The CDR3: CASTSGGRSFF. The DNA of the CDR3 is TGTGCCAGCACCTCCGGGGGACGGTCATTCTTT.

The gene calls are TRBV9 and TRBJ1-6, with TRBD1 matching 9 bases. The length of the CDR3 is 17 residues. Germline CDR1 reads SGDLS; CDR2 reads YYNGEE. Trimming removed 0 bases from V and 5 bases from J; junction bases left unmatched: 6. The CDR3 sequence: CASSVEGTGIDNSPLHF. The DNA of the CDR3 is TGTGCCAGCAGCGTAGAAGGGACAGGGATCGATAATTCACCCCTCCACTTT.

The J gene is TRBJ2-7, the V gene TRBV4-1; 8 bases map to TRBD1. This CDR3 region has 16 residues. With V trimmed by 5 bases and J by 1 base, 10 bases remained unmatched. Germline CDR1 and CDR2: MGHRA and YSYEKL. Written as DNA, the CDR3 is TGCGCCAGCAGCTCCATAGGACAGGGAGGTTCCTACGAGCAGTACTTC. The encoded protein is CASSSIGQGGSYEQYF.

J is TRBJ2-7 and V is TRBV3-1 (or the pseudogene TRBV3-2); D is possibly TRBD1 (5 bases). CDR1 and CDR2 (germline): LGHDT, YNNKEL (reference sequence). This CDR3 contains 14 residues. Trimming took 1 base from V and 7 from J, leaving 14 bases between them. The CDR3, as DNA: TGTGCCAGCAGCCAAGGACTTGGGGCCAGGGAGCAGTACTTC. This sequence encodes CASSQGLGAREQYF.

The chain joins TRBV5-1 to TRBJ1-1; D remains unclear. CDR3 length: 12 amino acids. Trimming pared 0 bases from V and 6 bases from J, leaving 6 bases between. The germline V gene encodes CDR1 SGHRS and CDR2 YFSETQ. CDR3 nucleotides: TGCGCCAGCAGCTTGGGGGCTGCTGAAGCTTTCTTT. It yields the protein CASSLGAAEAFF.

CDR3 in DNA: TGTGCCAGCAGCCCGGACCGTACCAACACCGGGGAGCTGTTTTTT. Translation: CASSPDRTNTGELFF. The chain carries TRBV7-2 and TRBJ2-2; D not resolved. V gave up 5 bases and J gave up 2 bases, with 12 bases separating them. In germline, CDR1 is SGHTA, CDR2 FQGNSA. The CDR3 contains 15 residues.

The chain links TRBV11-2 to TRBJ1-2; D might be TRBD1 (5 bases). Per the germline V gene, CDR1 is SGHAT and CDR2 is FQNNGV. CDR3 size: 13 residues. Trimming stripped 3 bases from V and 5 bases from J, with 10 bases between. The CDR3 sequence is CASSLGTEYGYTF. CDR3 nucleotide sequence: TGTGCCAGCAGCTTGGGGACGGAATATGGCTACACCTTC.

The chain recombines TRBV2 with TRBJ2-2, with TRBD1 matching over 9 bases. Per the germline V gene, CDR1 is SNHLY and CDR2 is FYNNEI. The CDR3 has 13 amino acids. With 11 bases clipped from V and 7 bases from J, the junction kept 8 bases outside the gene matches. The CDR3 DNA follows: TGTGCCGGTGGGGGACAGGGTGGCGGGGAGCTGTTTTTT. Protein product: CAGGGQGGGELFF.

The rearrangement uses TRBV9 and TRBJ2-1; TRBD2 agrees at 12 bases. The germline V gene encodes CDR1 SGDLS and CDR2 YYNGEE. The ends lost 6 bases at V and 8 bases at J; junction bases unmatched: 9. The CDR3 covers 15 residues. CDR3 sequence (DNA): TGTGCCAGCACCTTGGGACTAGCGGGCGTAGATGAGCAGTTCTTC. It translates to CASTLGLAGVDEQFF.

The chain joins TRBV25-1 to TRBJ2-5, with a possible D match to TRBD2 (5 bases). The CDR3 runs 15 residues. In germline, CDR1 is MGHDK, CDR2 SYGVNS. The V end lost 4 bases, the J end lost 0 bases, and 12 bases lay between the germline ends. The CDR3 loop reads CASSAEDPYQETQYF. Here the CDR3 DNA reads TGTGCCAGCAGTGCGGAGGACCCCTACCAAGAGACCCAGTACTTC.

The CDR3 loop reads CASSPGPDGELFF. In nucleotides, the CDR3 is TGTGCCAGCAGCCCAGGGCCGGACGGGGAGCTGTTTTTT. The chain uses TRBV5-4 and TRBJ2-2, with D maybe TRBD1 (5 bases). Trimming removed 4 bases at V and 7 bases at J, with 11 bases between. This CDR3 has 13 residues. Germline CDR1 reads SGHNT; CDR2 reads YYREEE (reference sequence). Filled out from reference TRBV5-4 and TRBJ2-2, the complete variable domain reads ETGVTQSPTHLIKTRGQQVTLRCSSQSGHNTVSWYQQALGQGPQFIFQYYREEENGRGNFPPRFSGLQFPNYSSELNVNALELDDSALYLCASSPGPDGELFFGEGSRLTVL.

The chain's CDR3 is CASSFGGSATPNGEQFF. The CDR3 DNA sequence: TGTGCCAGCAGTTTTGGAGGCTCAGCCACGCCCAATGGTGAGCAGTTCTTC. V is TRBV28 and J is TRBJ2-1; D possibly corresponds to TRBD2 (5 bases). Germline V lookup: CDR1 MDHEN, CDR2 SYDVKM. The CDR3 length is 17 residues. V lost 3 bases and J 9 bases, leaving 24 bases between the germline ends.

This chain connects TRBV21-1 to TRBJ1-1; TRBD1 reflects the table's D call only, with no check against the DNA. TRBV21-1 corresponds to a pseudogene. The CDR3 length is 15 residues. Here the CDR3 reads CASSSEDRGPTEAFF. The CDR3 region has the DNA TGTGCCAGCAGCAGTGAGGACAGGGGGCCCACTGAAGCTTTCTTT.

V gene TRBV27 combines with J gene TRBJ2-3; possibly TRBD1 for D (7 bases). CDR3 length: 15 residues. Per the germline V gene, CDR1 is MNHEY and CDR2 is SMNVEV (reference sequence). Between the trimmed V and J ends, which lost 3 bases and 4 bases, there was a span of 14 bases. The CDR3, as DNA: TGTGCCAGCAGTTTTAGGCAGGGGGGAGCAGATACGCAGTATTTT. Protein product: CASSFRQGGADTQYF.

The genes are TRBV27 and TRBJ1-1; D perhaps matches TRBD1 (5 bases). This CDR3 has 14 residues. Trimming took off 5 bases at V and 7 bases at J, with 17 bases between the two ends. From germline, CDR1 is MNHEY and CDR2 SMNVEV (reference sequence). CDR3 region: CASSPGDSAYEAFF. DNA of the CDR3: TGTGCCAGCAGTCCGGGAGACAGTGCTTATGAAGCTTTCTTT.

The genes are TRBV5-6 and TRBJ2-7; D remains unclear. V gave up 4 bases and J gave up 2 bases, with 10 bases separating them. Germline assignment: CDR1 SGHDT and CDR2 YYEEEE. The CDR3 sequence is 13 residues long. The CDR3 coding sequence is TGTGCCAGCAGCATTGTAGCCGCCTACGAGCAGTACTTC. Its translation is CASSIVAAYEQYF.

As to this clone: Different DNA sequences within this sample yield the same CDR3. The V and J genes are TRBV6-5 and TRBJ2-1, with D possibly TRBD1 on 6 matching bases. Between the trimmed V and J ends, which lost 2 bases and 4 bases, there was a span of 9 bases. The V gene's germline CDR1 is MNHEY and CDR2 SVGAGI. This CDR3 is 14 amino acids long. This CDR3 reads CASSYGTPYNEQFF. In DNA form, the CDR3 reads TGTGCCAGCAGTTACGGGACACCATACAATGAGCAGTTCTTC.

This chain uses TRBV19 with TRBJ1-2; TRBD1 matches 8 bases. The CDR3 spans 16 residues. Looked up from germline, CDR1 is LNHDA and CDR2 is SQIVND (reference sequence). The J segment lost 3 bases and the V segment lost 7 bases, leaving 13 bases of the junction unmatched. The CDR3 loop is CASKWVRTGKHYGYTF. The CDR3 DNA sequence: TGTGCCAGTAAATGGGTCCGGACAGGGAAACACTATGGCTACACCTTC.